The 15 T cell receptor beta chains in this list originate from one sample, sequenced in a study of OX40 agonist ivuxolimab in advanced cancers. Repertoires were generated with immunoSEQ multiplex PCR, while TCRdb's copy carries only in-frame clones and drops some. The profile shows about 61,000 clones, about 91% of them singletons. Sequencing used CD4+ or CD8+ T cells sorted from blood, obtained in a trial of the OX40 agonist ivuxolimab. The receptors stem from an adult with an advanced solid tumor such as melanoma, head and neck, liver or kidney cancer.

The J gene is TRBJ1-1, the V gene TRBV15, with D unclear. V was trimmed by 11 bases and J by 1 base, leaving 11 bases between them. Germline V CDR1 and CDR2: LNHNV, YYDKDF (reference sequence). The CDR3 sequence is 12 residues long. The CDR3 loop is CAAGGGNTEAFF. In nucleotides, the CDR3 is TGTGCCGCCGGCGGAGGGAACACTGAAGCTTTCTTT.

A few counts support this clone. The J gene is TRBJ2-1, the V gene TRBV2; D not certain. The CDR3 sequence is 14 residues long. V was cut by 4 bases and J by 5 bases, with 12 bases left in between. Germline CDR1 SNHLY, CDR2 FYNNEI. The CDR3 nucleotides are TGTGCCAGCAGTGTCCAGTCGCGAGACAATGAGCAGTTCTTC. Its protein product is CASSVQSRDNEQFF.

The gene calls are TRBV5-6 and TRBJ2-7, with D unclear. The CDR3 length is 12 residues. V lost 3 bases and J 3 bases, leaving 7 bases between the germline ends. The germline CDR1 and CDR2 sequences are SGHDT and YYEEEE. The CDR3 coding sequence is TGTGCCAGCAGCTCAACACTCTACGAGCAGTACTTC. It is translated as CASSSTLYEQYF.

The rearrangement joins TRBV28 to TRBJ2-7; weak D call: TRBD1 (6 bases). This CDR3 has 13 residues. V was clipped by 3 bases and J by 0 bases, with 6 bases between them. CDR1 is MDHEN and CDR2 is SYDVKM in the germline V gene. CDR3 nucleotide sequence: TGTGCCAGCAGTTTGACAGGCTCCTACGAGCAGTACTTC. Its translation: CASSLTGSYEQYF.

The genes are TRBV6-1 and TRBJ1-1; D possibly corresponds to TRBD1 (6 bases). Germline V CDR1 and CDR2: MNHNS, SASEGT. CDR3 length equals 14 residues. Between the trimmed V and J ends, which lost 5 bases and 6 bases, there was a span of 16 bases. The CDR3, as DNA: TGTGCCAGCAGTTTCTCGACAGGTCTGTCTGAAGCTTTCTTT. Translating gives CASSFSTGLSEAFF.

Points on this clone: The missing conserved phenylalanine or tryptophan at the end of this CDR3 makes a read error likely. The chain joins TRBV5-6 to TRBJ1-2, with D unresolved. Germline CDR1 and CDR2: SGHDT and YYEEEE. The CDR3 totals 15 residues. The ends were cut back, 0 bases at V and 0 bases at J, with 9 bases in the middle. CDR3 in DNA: TGTGCCAGCAGCTTGGGGGTCAGAGCTAACTATGGCTACACCCTC. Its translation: CASSLGVRANYGYTL.

The CDR3 coding sequence is TGTGCCAGCAGTACCGGACTAGCGGGATCGGATGAGCAGTTCTTC. As protein: CASSTGLAGSDEQFF. The chain combines TRBV7-3 with TRBJ2-1; 12 bases align to TRBD2. CDR1 and CDR2 (germline): SGHTA, FQGTGA. The V gene end was trimmed by 6 bases and the J gene end by 8 bases; junction bases not matched to a gene: 8. CDR3 length: 15 residues.

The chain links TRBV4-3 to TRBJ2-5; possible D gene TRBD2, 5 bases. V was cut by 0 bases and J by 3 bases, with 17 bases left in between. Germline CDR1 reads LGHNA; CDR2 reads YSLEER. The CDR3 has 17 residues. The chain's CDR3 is CASSQDGRGSEEETQYF. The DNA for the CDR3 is TGCGCCAGCAGCCAAGATGGGAGAGGGAGTGAGGAAGAGACCCAGTACTTC.

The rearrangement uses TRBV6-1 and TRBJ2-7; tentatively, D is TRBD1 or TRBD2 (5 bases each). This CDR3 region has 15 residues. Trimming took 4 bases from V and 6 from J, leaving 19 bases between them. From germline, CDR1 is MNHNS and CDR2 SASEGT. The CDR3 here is CASSVDDTGPLEQYF. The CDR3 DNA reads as TGTGCCAGCAGTGTGGACGACACGGGGCCACTCGAGCAGTACTTC.

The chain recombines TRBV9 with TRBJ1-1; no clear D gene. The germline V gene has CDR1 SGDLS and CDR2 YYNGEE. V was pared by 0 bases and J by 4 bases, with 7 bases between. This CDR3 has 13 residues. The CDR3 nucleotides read TGTGCCAGCAGCGTAGGGGGATCCACTGAAGCTTTCTTT. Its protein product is CASSVGGSTEAFF. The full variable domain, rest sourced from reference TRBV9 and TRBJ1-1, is DSGVTQTPKHLITATGQRVTLRCSPRSGDLSVYWYQQSLDQGLQFLIQYYNGEERAKGNILERFSAQQFPDLHSELNLSSLELGDSALYFCASSVGGSTEAFFGQGTRLTVV.

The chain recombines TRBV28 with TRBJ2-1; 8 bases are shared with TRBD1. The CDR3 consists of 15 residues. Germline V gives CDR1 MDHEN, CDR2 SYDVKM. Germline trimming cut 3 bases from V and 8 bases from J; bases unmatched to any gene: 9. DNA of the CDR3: TGTGCCAGCAGTTTCGACAGGGGAGGTTTGGATGAGCAGTTCTTC. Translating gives CASSFDRGGLDEQFF.

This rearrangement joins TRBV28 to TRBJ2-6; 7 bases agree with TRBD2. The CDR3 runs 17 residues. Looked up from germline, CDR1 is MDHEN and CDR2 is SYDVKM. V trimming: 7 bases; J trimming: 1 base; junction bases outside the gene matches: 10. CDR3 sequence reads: CASKSGIHLSGANVLTF. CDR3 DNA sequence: TGTGCCAGCAAAAGCGGGATCCACCTATCTGGGGCCAACGTCCTGACTTTC.

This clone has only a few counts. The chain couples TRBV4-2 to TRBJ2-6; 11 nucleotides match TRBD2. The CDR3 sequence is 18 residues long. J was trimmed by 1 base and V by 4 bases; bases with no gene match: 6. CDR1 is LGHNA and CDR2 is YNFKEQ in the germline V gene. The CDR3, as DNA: TGTGCCAGCAGCCTCACTAGCGGGAGTTTTTCTGGGGCCAACGTCCTGACTTTC. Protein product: CASSLTSGSFSGANVLTF.

The CDR3 region is CATQDRGHGYTF. CDR3 coding DNA: TGTGCCACCCAGGACAGGGGGCATGGCTACACCTTC. The rearrangement uses TRBV10-3 and TRBJ1-2, with 11 nucleotides matching TRBD1. CDR3 length: 12 amino acids. From germline, CDR1 is ENHRY and CDR2 SYGVKD. J lost 6 bases, V lost 10 bases, and 4 bases had no gene match.

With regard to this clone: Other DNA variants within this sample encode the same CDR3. The CDR3 region has the DNA TGTGCCAGCAGCGTAGAAGACTTCCAAGAGACCCAGTACTTC. Translation: CASSVEDFQETQYF. V is TRBV9 and J is TRBJ2-5; no definite D call. The V gene's germline CDR1 is SGDLS and CDR2 YYNGEE. The CDR3 spans 14 residues. V shed 0 bases and J shed 1 base, with 7 bases lying between them. The full variable domain, completed using reference TRBV9 and TRBJ2-5, is DSGVTQTPKHLITATGQRVTLRCSPRSGDLSVYWYQQSLDQGLQFLIQYYNGEERAKGNILERFSAQQFPDLHSELNLSSLELGDSALYFCASSVEDFQETQYFGPGTRLLVL.